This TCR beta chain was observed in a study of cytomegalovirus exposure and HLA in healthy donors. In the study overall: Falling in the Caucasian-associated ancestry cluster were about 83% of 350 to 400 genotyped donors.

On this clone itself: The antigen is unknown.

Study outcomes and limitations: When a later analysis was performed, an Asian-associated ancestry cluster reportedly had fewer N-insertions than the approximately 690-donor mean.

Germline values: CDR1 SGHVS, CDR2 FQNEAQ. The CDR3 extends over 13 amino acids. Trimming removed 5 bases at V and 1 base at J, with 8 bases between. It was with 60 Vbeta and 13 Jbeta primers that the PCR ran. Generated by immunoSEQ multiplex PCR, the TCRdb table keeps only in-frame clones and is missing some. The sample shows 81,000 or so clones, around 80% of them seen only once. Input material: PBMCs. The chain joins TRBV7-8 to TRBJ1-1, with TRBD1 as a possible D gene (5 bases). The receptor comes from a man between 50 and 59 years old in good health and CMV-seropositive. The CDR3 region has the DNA TGTGCCAGCAGCCAAGACAGGAACACTGAAGCTTTCTTT. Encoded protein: CASSQDRNTEAFF.